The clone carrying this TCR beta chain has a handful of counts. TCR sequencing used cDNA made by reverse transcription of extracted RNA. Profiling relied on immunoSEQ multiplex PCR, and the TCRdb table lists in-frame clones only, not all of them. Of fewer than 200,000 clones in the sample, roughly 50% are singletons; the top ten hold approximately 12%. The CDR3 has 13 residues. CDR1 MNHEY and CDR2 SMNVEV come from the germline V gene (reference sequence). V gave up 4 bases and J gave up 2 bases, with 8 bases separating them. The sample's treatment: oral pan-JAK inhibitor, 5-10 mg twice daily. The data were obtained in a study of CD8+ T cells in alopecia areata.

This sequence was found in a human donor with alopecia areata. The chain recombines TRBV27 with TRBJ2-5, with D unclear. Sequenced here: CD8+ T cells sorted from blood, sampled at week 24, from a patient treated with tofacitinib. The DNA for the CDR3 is TGTGCCAGCAGTTCCGTCACACAAGAGACCCAGTACTTC. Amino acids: CASSSVTQETQYF.